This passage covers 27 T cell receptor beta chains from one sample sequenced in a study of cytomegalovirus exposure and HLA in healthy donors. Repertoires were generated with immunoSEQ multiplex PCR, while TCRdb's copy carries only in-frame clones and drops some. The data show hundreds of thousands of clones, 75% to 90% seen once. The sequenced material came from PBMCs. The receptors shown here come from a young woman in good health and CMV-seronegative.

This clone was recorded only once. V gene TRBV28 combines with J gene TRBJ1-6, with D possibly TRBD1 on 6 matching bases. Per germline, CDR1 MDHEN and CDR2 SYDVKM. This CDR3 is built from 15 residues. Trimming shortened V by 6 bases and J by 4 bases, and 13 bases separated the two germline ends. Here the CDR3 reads CASRAQDRYNSPLHF. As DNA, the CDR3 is TGTGCCAGCAGAGCACAGGACAGATATAATTCACCCCTCCACTTT.

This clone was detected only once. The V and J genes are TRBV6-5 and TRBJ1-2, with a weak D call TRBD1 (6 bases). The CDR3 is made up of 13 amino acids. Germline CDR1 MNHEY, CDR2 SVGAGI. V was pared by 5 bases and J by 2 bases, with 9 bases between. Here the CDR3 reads CASSPQGNYGYTF. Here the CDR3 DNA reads TGTGCCAGCAGTCCACAGGGAAACTATGGCTACACCTTC.

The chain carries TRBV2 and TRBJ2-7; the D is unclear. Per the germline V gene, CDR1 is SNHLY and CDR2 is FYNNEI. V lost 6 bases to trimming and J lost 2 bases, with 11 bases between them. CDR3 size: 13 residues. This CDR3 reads CASRSLFPYEQYF. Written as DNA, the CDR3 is TGTGCCAGCAGAAGCCTATTTCCCTACGAGCAGTACTTC.

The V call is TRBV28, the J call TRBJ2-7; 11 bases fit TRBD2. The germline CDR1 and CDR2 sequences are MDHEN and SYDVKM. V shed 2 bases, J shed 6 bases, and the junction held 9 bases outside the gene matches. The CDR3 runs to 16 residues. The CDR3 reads CASSLTTSGGIGEQYF. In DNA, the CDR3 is TGTGCCAGCAGTTTAACAACTAGCGGGGGAATCGGCGAGCAGTACTTC.

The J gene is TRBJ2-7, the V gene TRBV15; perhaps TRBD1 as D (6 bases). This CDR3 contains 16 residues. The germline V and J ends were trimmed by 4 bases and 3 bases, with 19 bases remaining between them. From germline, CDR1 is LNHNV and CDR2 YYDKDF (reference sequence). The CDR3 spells CATSTPIGQPDYEQYF. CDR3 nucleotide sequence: TGTGCCACCAGCACCCCTATCGGACAGCCAGACTACGAGCAGTACTTC.

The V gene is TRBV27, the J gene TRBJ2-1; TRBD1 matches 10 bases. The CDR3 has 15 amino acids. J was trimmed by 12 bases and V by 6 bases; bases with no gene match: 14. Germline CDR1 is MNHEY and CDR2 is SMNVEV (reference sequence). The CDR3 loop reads CASSPTGGGGLWQFF. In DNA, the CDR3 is TGTGCCAGCAGCCCGACAGGGGGCGGGGGTCTTTGGCAGTTCTTC.

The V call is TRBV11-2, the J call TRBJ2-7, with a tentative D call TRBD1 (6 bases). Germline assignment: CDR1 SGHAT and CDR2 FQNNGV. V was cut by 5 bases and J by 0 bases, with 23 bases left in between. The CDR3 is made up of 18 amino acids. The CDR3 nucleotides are TGTGCCAGCAGCCCTATCAGATATGACAGGCGAAGCTCCTACGAGCAGTACTTC. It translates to CASSPIRYDRRSSYEQYF. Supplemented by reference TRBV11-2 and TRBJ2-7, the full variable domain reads EAGVAQSPRYKIIEKRQSVAFWCNPISGHATLYWYQQILGQGPKLLIQFQNNGVVDDSQLPKDRFSAERLKGVDSTLKIQPAKLEDSAVYLCASSPIRYDRRSSYEQYFGPGTRLTVT.

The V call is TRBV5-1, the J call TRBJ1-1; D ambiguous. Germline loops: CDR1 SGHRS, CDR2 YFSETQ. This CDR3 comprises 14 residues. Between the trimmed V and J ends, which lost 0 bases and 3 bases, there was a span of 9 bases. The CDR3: CASSLGVLDTEAFF. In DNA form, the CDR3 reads TGCGCCAGCAGCTTGGGGGTGTTAGACACTGAAGCTTTCTTT. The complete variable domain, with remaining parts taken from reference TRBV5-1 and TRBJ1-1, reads KAGVTQTPRYLIKTRGQQVTLSCSPISGHRSVSWYQQTPGQGLQFLFEYFSETQRNKGNFPGRFSGRQFSNSRSEMNVSTLELGDSALYLCASSLGVLDTEAFFGQGTRLTVV.

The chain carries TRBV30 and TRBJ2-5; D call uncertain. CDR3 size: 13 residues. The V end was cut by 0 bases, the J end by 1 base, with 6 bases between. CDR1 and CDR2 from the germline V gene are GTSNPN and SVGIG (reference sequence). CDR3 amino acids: CAWSVRLQETQYF. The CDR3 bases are TGTGCCTGGAGTGTAAGACTCCAAGAGACCCAGTACTTC. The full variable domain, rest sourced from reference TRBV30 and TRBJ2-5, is SQTIHQWPATLVQPVGSPLSLECTVEGTSNPNLYWYRQAAGRGLQLLFYSVGIGQISSEVPQNLSASRPQDRQFILSSKKLLLSDSGFYLCAWSVRLQETQYFGPGTRLLVL.

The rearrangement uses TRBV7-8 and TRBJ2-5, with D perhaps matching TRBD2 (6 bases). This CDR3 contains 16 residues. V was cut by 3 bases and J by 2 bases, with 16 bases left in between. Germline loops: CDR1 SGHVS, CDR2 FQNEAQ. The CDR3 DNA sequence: TGTGCCAGCAGCTTGGGGGGACTTGGTTGGCAAGAGACCCAGTACTTC. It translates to CASSLGGLGWQETQYF. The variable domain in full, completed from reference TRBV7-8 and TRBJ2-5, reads GAGVSQSPRYKVAKRGQDVALRCDPISGHVSLFWYQQALGQGPEFLTYFQNEAQLDKSGLPSDRFFAERPEGSVSTLKIQRTQQEDSAVYLCASSLGGLGWQETQYFGPGTRLLVL.

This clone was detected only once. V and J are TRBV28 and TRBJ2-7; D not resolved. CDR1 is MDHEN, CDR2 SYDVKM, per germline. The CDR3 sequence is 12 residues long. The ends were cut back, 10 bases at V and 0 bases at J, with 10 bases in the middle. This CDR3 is CATGSSSYEQYF. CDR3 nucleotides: TGTGCCACTGGATCCAGCTCCTACGAGCAGTACTTC.

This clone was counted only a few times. This CDR3 reads CASSEASGGADEQFF. In DNA form, the CDR3 reads TGTGCCAGCAGTGAGGCTAGCGGGGGGGCAGATGAGCAGTTCTTC. The V call is TRBV6-4, the J call TRBJ2-1; 12 nucleotides line up with TRBD2. Germline values: CDR1 MRHNA, CDR2 SNTAGT. V was clipped by 3 bases and J by 8 bases; unmatched bases: 5. The CDR3 has 15 amino acids.

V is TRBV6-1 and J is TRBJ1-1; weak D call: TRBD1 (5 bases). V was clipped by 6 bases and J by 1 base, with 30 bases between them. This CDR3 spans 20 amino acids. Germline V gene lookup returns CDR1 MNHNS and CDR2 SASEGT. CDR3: CASRETRISGTWGGNTEAFF. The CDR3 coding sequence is TGTGCCAGCAGAGAAACTAGAATTTCCGGGACGTGGGGGGGGAACACTGAAGCTTTCTTT.

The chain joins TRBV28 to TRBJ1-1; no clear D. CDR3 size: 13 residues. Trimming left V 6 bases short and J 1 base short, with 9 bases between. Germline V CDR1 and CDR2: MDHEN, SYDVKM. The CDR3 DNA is TGTGCCAGCAGCGGGCGCTCGAACACTGAAGCTTTCTTT. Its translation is CASSGRSNTEAFF.

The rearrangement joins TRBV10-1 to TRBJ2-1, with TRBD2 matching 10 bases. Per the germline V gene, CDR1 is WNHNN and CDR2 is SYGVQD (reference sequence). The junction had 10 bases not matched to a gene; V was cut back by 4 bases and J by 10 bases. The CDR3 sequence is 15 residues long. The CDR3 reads CASSAGTSVYGEQFF. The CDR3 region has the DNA TGCGCCAGCAGTGCCGGGACTAGCGTCTACGGGGAGCAGTTCTTC.

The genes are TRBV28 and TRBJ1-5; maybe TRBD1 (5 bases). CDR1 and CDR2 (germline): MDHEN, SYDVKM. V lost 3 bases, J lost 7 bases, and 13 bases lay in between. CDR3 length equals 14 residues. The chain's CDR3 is CASSFGGAGQPQHF. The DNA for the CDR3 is TGTGCCAGCAGTTTCGGGGGTGCGGGGCAGCCCCAGCATTTT.

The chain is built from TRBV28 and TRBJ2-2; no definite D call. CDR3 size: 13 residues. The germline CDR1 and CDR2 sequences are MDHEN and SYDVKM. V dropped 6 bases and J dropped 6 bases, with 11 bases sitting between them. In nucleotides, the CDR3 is TGTGCCAGCAGCCCTAAAGTGGCCGGGGAGCTGTTTTTT. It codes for CASSPKVAGELFF.

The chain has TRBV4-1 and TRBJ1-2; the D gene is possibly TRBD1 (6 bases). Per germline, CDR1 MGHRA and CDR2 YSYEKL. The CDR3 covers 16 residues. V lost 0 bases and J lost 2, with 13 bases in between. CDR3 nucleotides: TGCGCCAGCAGCCAAGATCACCGGGGGCGGAACTATGGCTACACCTTC. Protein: CASSQDHRGRNYGYTF.

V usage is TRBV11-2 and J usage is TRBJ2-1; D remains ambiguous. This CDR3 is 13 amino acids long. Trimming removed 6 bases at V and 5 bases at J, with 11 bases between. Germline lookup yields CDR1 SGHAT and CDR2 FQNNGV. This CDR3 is CASSPRTDNEQFF. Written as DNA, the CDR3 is TGTGCCAGCAGTCCTAGGACGGACAATGAGCAGTTCTTC. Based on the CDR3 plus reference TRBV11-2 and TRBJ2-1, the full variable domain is EAGVAQSPRYKIIEKRQSVAFWCNPISGHATLYWYQQILGQGPKLLIQFQNNGVVDDSQLPKDRFSAERLKGVDSTLKIQPAKLEDSAVYLCASSPRTDNEQFFGPGTRLTVL.

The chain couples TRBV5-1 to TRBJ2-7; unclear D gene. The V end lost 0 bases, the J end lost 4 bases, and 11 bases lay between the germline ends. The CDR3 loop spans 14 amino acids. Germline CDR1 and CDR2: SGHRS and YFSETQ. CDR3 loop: CASSLVSGEYEQYF. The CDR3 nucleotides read TGCGCCAGCAGCTTGGTTTCTGGGGAATACGAGCAGTACTTC. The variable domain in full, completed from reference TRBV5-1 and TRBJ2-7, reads KAGVTQTPRYLIKTRGQQVTLSCSPISGHRSVSWYQQTPGQGLQFLFEYFSETQRNKGNFPGRFSGRQFSNSRSEMNVSTLELGDSALYLCASSLVSGEYEQYFGPGTRLTVT.

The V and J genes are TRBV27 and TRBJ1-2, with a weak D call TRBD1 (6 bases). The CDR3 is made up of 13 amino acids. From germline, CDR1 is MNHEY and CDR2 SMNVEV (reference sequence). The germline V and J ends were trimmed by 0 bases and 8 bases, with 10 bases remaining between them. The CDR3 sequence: CASSLSGGVGYTF. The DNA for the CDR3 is TGTGCCAGCAGTTTATCAGGGGGGGTAGGCTACACCTTC.

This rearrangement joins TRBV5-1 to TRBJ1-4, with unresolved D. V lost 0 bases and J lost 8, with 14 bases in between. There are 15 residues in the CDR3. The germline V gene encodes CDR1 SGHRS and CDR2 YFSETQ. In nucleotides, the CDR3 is TGCGCCAGCAGCTTGGAGCTCGGGCTGGGCGAAAAACTGTTTTTT. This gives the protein CASSLELGLGEKLFF.

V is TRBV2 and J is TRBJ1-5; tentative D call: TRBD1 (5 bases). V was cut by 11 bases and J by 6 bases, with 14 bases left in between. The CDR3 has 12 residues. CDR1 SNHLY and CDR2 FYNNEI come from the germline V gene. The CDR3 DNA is TGTGCCGGGACCTCTGGGGGTCAGCCCCAGCATTTT. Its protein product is CAGTSGGQPQHF.

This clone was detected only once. The CDR3 protein is CASSGGTEQFF. For the CDR3, the DNA is TGTGCCAGCAGTGGAGGTACGGAGCAGTTCTTC. The chain uses TRBV25-1 and TRBJ2-1; unclear D gene. Germline loops: CDR1 MGHDK, CDR2 SYGVNS. The CDR3 totals 11 residues. The V end lost 4 bases, the J end lost 10 bases, and 8 bases lay between the germline ends.

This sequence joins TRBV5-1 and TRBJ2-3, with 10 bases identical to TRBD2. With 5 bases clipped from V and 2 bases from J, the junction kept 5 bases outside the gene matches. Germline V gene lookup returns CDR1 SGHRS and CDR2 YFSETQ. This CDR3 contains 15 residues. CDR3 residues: CASSFTSGTTDTQYF. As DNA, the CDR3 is TGCGCCAGCAGTTTTACTAGCGGGACCACAGATACGCAGTATTTT.

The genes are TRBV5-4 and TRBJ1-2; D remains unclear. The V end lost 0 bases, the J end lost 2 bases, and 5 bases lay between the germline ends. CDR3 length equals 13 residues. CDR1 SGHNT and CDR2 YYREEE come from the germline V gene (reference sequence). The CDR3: CASSLDVNYGYTF. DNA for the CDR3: TGTGCCAGCAGCTTGGACGTCAACTATGGCTACACCTTC.

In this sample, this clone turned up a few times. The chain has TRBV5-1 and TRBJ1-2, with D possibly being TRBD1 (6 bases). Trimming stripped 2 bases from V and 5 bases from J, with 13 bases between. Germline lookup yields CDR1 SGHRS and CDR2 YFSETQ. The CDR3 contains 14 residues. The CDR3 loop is CASSFGGQVYGYTF. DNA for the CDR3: TGCGCCAGCAGCTTCGGGGGGCAGGTGTATGGCTACACCTTC.